These T cell receptor beta chains were read from a single sample in a study of human T cells and chemical hapten exposure. TCRdb passed the RACE reads through MiXCR, listing each CDR3 protein once. The sample shows about 190,000 distinct CDR3 sequences, about 25% of them seen only once. The sample here was whole blood, taken in connection with sensitization to the hapten diphenylcyclopropenone (DPC). Receptor source: a woman aged 40 to 55 with alopecia areata. Some clones in this sample may be carry-over from other donors' samples. CDR3s include the opening cysteine and the closing phenylalanine or tryptophan. The D gene is left open where the match is weak. Rows may omit the clone size; those that give it use once, few, many or a size class.

clone_size j_call d_call v_call cdr3_aa cdr3_nt
NA TRBJ2-6 NA TRBV7-2 CASSSSQGSDVLTF TGTGCCAGCAGCTCCTCACAGGGTAGTGACGTCCTGACTTTC
NA TRBJ2-1 NA TRBV11-2 CASSLEFVGSSYNEQFF TGTGCCAGCAGCTTAGAGTTCGTCGGGAGCTCCTACAATGAGCAGTTCTTC
many TRBJ2-2 NA TRBV4-1 CASSPSNTGELFF TGCGCCAGCAGCCCTTCGAACACCGGGGAGCTGTTTTTT
NA TRBJ2-7 TRBD2 TRBV28 CASSPGTSGYEQYF TGTGCCAGCAGTCCCGGGACTAGCGGCTACGAGCAGTACTTC
NA TRBJ2-7 TRBD2 TRBV28 CASSLPASGSNREQDF TGTGCCAGCAGTTTACCCGCTAGCGGATCTAATCGAGAGCAGGACTTC
NA TRBJ2-7 NA TRBV12-3/TRBV12-4 CASTLGDEQYF TGTGCCAGCACCTTGGGAGACGAGCAGTACTTC
many TRBJ1-6 TRBD1 TRBV20-1 CSARRRVRDRTNSPLHF TGCAGTGCTAGAAGAAGGGTCCGGGACAGGACTAATTCACCCCTCCACTTT
NA TRBJ2-1 TRBD2 TRBV4-1 CASSLGPLAGETEQFF TGCGCCAGCAGCCTCGGTCCACTAGCGGGAGAGACTGAGCAGTTCTTC
few TRBJ2-7 TRBD1 TRBV24-1 CATSEGQGHEQYF TGTGCCACCAGTGAGGGACAGGGACACGAGCAGTACTTC
NA TRBJ2-1 TRBD2 TRBV7-2 CASSLDPSGSYFHEQFF TGTGCCAGCAGCTTAGATCCCAGCGGGAGTTACTTCCATGAGCAGTTCTTC
few TRBJ2-3 TRBD2 TRBV5-4 CASSLALAGAGDTQYF TGTGCCAGCAGCTTGGCACTAGCGGGAGCCGGAGATACGCAGTATTTT
few TRBJ1-2 TRBD1 TRBV15 CATSGRTGYGYTF TGTGCCACCAGCGGAAGGACAGGGTATGGCTACACCTTC
few TRBJ2-1 TRBD2 TRBV7-2 CASSPLAGGPGEQFF TGTGCCAGCAGCCCCCTAGCGGGAGGGCCAGGTGAGCAGTTCTTC
few TRBJ1-2 NA TRBV28 CASRPFFETFVGYTF TGTGCCAGCAGGCCTTTTTTTGAGACTTTTGTTGGCTACACCTTC
many TRBJ1-1 NA TRBV20-1 CSASEDTEAFF TGCAGTGCGTCCGAGGACACTGAAGCTTTCTTT
NA TRBJ1-4 TRBD1 TRBV6-5 CASSPGTGSKKLFF TGTGCCAGCAGCCCCGGGACAGGGTCCAAAAAACTGTTTTTT
NA TRBJ2-7 TRBD2 TRBV7-2 CASSLALLAGGEQYF TGTGCCAGCAGCTTAGCGCTGTTAGCGGGAGGGGAGCAGTACTTC
NA TRBJ2-1 NA TRBV7-9 CASSLSGPPGDEQFF TGTGCCAGCAGCTTGAGCGGGCCCCCTGGGGATGAGCAGTTCTTC
NA TRBJ2-1 NA TRBV29-1 CSGKPLGNEQFF TGCAGCGGCAAACCCTTGGGCAATGAGCAGTTCTTC
few TRBJ1-2 NA TRBV5-1 CASSEGPSYGYTF TGCGCCAGCAGCGAGGGACCGAGCTATGGCTACACCTTC
NA TRBJ2-7 TRBD1 TRBV6-5 CASSSVRDRGSDEQYF TGTGCCAGCAGTTCGGTACGGGACAGGGGGTCCGACGAGCAGTACTTC
few TRBJ1-1 NA TRBV7-9 CASSRTALAFF TGTGCCAGCAGCAGAACGGCTTTAGCTTTCTTT
NA TRBJ1-5 NA TRBV6-5 CASSYSGPYSNQPQHF TGTGCCAGCAGTTACTCGGGGCCTTATAGCAATCAGCCCCAGCATTTT
few TRBJ2-3 NA TRBV27 CASSAGAEGWYF TGTGCCAGCAGCGCGGGGGCAGAGGGGTGGTATTTT
few TRBJ1-5 NA TRBV20-1 CSASVMGSNQPQHF TGCAGTGCTAGTGTTATGGGGAGCAATCAGCCCCAGCATTTT
NA TRBJ2-5 TRBD1 TRBV5-6 CASSLGQGTQETQYF TGTGCCAGCAGCTTGGGACAGGGTACCCAAGAGACCCAGTACTTC
NA TRBJ2-5 NA TRBV28 CASREQDSRQETQYF TGTGCCAGCAGAGAACAAGATTCCCGACAAGAGACCCAGTACTTC
NA TRBJ2-7 NA TRBV20-1 CSAVEGGYEQYF TGCAGTGCTGTCGAAGGAGGGTACGAGCAGTACTTC
few TRBJ2-5 NA TRBV4-3 CASSQDPDLGTQYF TGCGCCAGCAGCCAAGACCCCGACTTGGGGACCCAGTACTTC
few TRBJ1-1 NA TRBV28 CASSFGWGTKNTEAFF TGTGCCAGCAGTTTTGGGTGGGGAACTAAGAACACTGAAGCTTTCTTT
many TRBJ2-3 TRBD2 TRBV20-1 CSAVTGGTTDTQYF TGCAGTGCTGTAACGGGAGGGACCACAGATACGCAGTATTTT
NA TRBJ2-3 TRBD2 TRBV5-1 CASSLSSGSEVDTQYF TGCGCCAGCAGCTTGAGTAGCGGGAGTGAAGTAGATACGCAGTATTTT
NA TRBJ1-5 TRBD1 TRBV9 CASSAETGAQPQHF TGTGCCAGCAGCGCAGAGACAGGGGCCCAGCCCCAGCATTTT
few TRBJ2-3 TRBD2 TRBV29-1 CSVALAEADTQYF TGCAGCGTTGCTCTAGCGGAGGCAGATACGCAGTATTTT
few TRBJ1-5 NA TRBV24-1 CATSDPREGNQPQHF TGTGCCACCAGTGACCCCAGGGAGGGCAATCAGCCCCAGCATTTT
NA TRBJ1-1 NA TRBV27 CASRPSGGNTEAFF TGTGCCAGCAGGCCCAGTGGGGGGAACACTGAAGCTTTCTTT
NA TRBJ1-4 NA TRBV6-1 CASNPGRMNEKLFF TGTGCCAGCAATCCAGGAAGAATGAATGAAAAACTGTTTTTT
few TRBJ1-1 NA TRBV7-2 CASSLRGATEAFF TGTGCCAGCAGCTTAAGGGGGGCCACTGAAGCTTTCTTT
NA TRBJ2-7 NA TRBV3-1 CASSQETRLATYEQYF TGTGCCAGCAGCCAAGAAACCCGGCTAGCGACCTACGAGCAGTACTTC
NA TRBJ2-1 NA TRBV7-9 CASSLIGRDHYNEQFF TGTGCCAGCAGCTTAATAGGGCGCGACCACTACAATGAGCAGTTCTTC
NA TRBJ2-7 TRBD1 TRBV6-5 CASSPRQGKSSYEQYF TGTGCCAGCAGTCCTCGACAGGGCAAGAGCTCCTACGAGCAGTACTTC
few TRBJ2-1 TRBD1 TRBV29-1 CSVAKPGQGGDEQFF TGCAGCGTCGCCAAGCCGGGACAGGGGGGCGATGAGCAGTTCTTC
NA TRBJ2-1 NA TRBV20-1 CSASRPTSSYNEQFF TGCAGTGCTAGTCGCCCCACTAGCTCCTACAATGAGCAGTTCTTC
NA TRBJ2-1 NA TRBV20-1 CSARVSLGEQFF TGCAGTGCTAGAGTATCCCTAGGCGAGCAGTTCTTC
few TRBJ2-5 NA TRBV5-4 CASSIGGEGALKTQYF TGTGCCAGCAGCATCGGGGGGGAGGGGGCGCTGAAGACCCAGTACTTC
few TRBJ1-2 NA TRBV7-2 CASSSRGFGYTF TGTGCCAGCAGTTCGCGCGGGTTTGGCTACACCTTC
NA TRBJ2-1 NA TRBV10-3 CAISERRGTGNEQFF TGTGCCATCAGTGAAAGGAGGGGTACGGGCAATGAGCAGTTCTTC
few TRBJ1-1 NA TRBV20-1 CSARVPGGTEAFF TGCAGTGCTAGAGTCCCGGGGGGCACTGAAGCTTTCTTT
few TRBJ2-7 NA TRBV27 CASSSYRDYEQYF TGTGCCAGCAGTTCCTACAGGGACTACGAGCAGTACTTC
NA TRBJ2-2 NA TRBV29-1 CSVVAAGGKAGELFF TGCAGCGTTGTTGCGGCTGGCGGGAAGGCCGGGGAGCTGTTTTTT
NA TRBJ1-2 TRBD1 TRBV28 CAITQGATNYGYTF TGTGCCATCACCCAGGGGGCAACTAACTATGGCTACACCTTC
NA TRBJ1-1 NA TRBV6-1 CASSKGQNTEAFF TGTGCCAGCAGCAAGGGGCAGAACACTGAAGCTTTCTTT
NA TRBJ2-5 TRBD2 TRBV7-2 CASSAGLATETQYF TGTGCCAGCAGCGCCGGACTAGCAACGGAGACCCAGTACTTC